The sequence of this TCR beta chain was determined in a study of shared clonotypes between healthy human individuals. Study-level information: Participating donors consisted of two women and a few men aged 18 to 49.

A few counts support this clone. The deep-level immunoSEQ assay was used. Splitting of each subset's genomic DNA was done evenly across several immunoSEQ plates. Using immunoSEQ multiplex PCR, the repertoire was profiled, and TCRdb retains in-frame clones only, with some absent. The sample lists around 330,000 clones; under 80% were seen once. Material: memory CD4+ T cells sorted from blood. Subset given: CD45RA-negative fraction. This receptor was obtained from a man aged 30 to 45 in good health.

The CDR3 loop is CSGGVGTVNTEAFF. Written as DNA, the CDR3 is TGCAGCGGGGGAGTTGGGACGGTGAACACTGAAGCTTTCTTT. The chain is built from TRBV29-1 and TRBJ1-1; weak D call: TRBD1 (5 bases). CDR1 and CDR2 (germline): SQVTM, ANQGSEA. The CDR3 is 14 amino acids. Trimming shortened V by 7 bases and J by 0 bases, and 15 bases separated the two germline ends.